The 10 T cell receptor beta chains below come from one sample, sequenced in a study of shared clonotypes between healthy human individuals. The method was immunoSEQ multiplex PCR; TCRdb's version includes in-frame clones alone and lacks a portion of them. The sample holds hundreds of thousands of clones, more than 95% seen once. Source material: naive CD4+ T cells sorted from blood. Subset specified: CD45RA+ positively selected. These receptors came from a woman in her 30s in good health.

The chain is built from TRBV25-1 and TRBJ2-4; possibly TRBD1 or TRBD2 for D (5 bases each). Germline V gene data show CDR1 as MGHDK and CDR2 as SYGVNS. Trimming took 2 bases from V and 10 from J, leaving 12 bases between them. The CDR3 has 13 residues. The CDR3 is CASSEIGTRIQYF. The DNA of the CDR3 is TGTGCCAGCAGTGAAATAGGGACCCGGATTCAGTACTTC.

This chain links TRBV19 with TRBJ2-2, with TRBD1 identical over 9 bases. Looked up from germline, CDR1 is LNHDA and CDR2 is SQIVND (reference sequence). The CDR3 loop spans 15 amino acids. The V gene end was trimmed by 7 bases and the J gene end by 5 bases; junction bases not matched to a gene: 8. This chain's CDR3 is CASNPGQGRTGELFF. The CDR3 DNA reads as TGTGCCAGTAACCCCGGACAGGGGCGAACCGGGGAGCTGTTTTTT.

The chain uses TRBV19 and TRBJ2-7, with D possibly matching TRBD2 (6 bases). The CDR3 length is 16 residues. V lost 0 bases, J lost 2 bases, and 14 bases lay in between. Germline CDR1 is LNHDA and CDR2 is SQIVND (reference sequence). This chain's CDR3 is CASSIDSAGTAYEQYF. CDR3 nucleotide sequence: TGTGCCAGTAGTATAGATTCTGCGGGAACCGCCTACGAGCAGTACTTC.

The chain recombines TRBV19 with TRBJ1-1; D not certain. CDR3 length: 14 residues. Germline V gene data show CDR1 as LNHDA and CDR2 as SQIVND (reference sequence). V dropped 3 bases and J dropped 4 bases, with 12 bases sitting between them. CDR3 loop: CASSMVVSVTEAFF. In nucleotides, the CDR3 is TGTGCCAGTAGTATGGTAGTTAGTGTCACTGAAGCTTTCTTT.

V and J are TRBV28 and TRBJ1-6; D is perhaps TRBD1 (5 bases). Per the germline V gene, CDR1 is MDHEN and CDR2 is SYDVKM. Trimming removed 2 bases at V and 4 bases at J, with 9 bases between. The CDR3 covers 15 residues. The CDR3 sequence is CASSLGADYNSPLHF. In nucleotides, the CDR3 is TGTGCCAGCAGTTTAGGGGCGGATTATAATTCACCCCTCCACTTT.

J is TRBJ2-3 and V is TRBV9; TRBD2 matches at 8 bases. V gave up 0 bases and J gave up 2 bases; unmatched junction bases: 2. CDR1 and CDR2 (germline): SGDLS, YYNGEE. This CDR3 is built from 15 residues. The CDR3 region is CASSVVSGVTDTQYF. The CDR3 nucleotides read TGTGCCAGCAGCGTAGTTAGCGGGGTCACAGATACGCAGTATTTT.

The J gene is TRBJ1-5, the V gene TRBV6-1; no reliable D call. Germline V lookup: CDR1 MNHNS, CDR2 SASEGT. The CDR3 length is 14 residues. Deletions cut 3 bases from V and 2 bases from J, with 8 bases between. CDR3 sequence: CASSEEVRNQPQHF. Here the CDR3 DNA reads TGTGCCAGCAGTGAGGAGGTCCGCAATCAGCCCCAGCATTTT.

The V call is TRBV28, the J call TRBJ1-2; the D gene is possibly TRBD1 (6 bases). CDR3 length equals 12 residues. Per the germline V gene, CDR1 is MDHEN and CDR2 is SYDVKM. The V and J ends lost 5 bases and 7 bases respectively, with 11 bases between them. As DNA, the CDR3 is TGTGCCAGCAGTACAGGGACTGCTGGCTACACCTTC. Its protein is CASSTGTAGYTF.

The chain carries TRBV5-8 and TRBJ2-7; D unclear. The V end lost 0 bases, the J end lost 5 bases, and 6 bases lay between the germline ends. The CDR3 is 12 amino acids. Germline-derived CDR1 and CDR2 are SGHTS and YDEGEE. The CDR3 reads CASSLDRHEQYF. The CDR3 DNA follows: TGTGCCAGCAGCTTGGACCGCCACGAGCAGTACTTC.

The chain employs TRBV13 and TRBJ2-7; possible D gene TRBD1, 6 bases. CDR3 size: 15 residues. Trimming pared 3 bases from V and 2 bases from J, leaving 14 bases between. Germline V gene sequence: CDR1 PRHDT, CDR2 FYEKMQ (reference sequence). The CDR3 DNA sequence: TGTGCCAGCAGCTTTGGCGACAGGTCCCCCTACGAGCAGTACTTC. It yields the protein CASSFGDRSPYEQYF.